These 5 T cell receptor beta chains were all obtained from the same sample, sequenced in a study of T-cell memory formation after mild COVID-19. Each CDR3 protein is one row after TCRdb ran MiXCR on the 5' RACE reads. The table includes 250,000 to 350,000 distinct CDR3 sequences, more than 15% detected once. Source material: PBMCs or a T cell subset sorted from them (not recorded which). These TCRs come from a young man who had mild COVID-19 (a few samples of this study predate the infection). Cell type and time point are not known.

This rearrangement joins TRBV7-9 to TRBJ2-1, with 8 bases lining up with TRBD2. V was clipped by 4 bases and J by 4 bases; unmatched bases: 6. The V gene's germline CDR1 is SEHNR and CDR2 FQNEAQ (reference sequence). The CDR3 extends over 15 amino acids. This chain's CDR3 is CASSYGGGPYNEQFF. CDR3 sequence (DNA): TGTGCCAGCAGCTACGGCGGGGGGCCTTACAATGAGCAGTTCTTC.

This rearrangement joins TRBV19 to TRBJ2-1; D tentatively reads TRBD1 or TRBD2 (5 bases each). V was shortened by 6 bases and J by 0 bases, with 24 bases between the two germline ends. The V gene's germline CDR1 is LNHDA and CDR2 SQIVND (reference sequence). The CDR3 has 19 amino acids. CDR3 loop: CASSSASDSFRGSYNEQFF. CDR3 sequence (DNA): TGTGCCAGTAGCTCCGCCTCTGACAGTTTTCGGGGCTCCTACAATGAGCAGTTCTTC.

This clonotype has a handful of counts. This chain uses TRBV4-1 with TRBJ2-7; a possible D gene is TRBD2 (5 bases). In germline, CDR1 is MGHRA, CDR2 YSYEKL. The CDR3 covers 12 residues. The ends were cut back, 1 base at V and 6 bases at J, with 7 bases in the middle. The CDR3 DNA reads TGCGCCAGCAGCCAAGCCGGAGGCGAGCAGTACGTC. This encodes CASSQAGGEQYV.

This clonotype has more than one count but fewer than ten. This chain links TRBV6-1 with TRBJ1-2; D is perhaps TRBD1 (5 bases). The V end was cut by 4 bases, the J end by 5 bases, with 8 bases between. The CDR3 spans 12 residues. Looked up from germline, CDR1 is MNHNS and CDR2 is SASEGT. The CDR3 DNA follows: TGTGCCAGCAGTGTTACAGGTTATGGCTACACCTTC. Amino acid sequence: CASSVTGYGYTF.

The genes are TRBV5-6 and TRBJ2-4; maybe TRBD2 (5 bases). This CDR3 comprises 14 residues. Germline V gene lookup returns CDR1 SGHDT and CDR2 YYEEEE. Trimming removed 2 bases at V and 7 bases at J, with 13 bases between. For the CDR3, the DNA is TGTGCCAGCAGCTTTGTGGGCCGGAGGAACATTCAGTACTTC. Its translation is CASSFVGRRNIQYF.